Sequencing of this T cell receptor beta chain was carried out in a study of patients and donors after allogeneic stem cell transplantation (dated by TCRdb to about 2020). This clonotype has at least ten counts. Its antigen target is currently unknown. No base quality values were provided; no much bigger clone lies one nucleotide off. The CDR3 contains 14 residues, cysteine and phenylalanine counted. Only CDR3 DNA is held: 42 bases, read in frame from base 1. Trimming takes 5 bases off V and 1 base off J; junction bases not matched to a gene: 6. CDR1 and CDR2, per the germline V gene (reference sequence), are GTSNPN and SVGIG. Libraries were prepared through RT-PCR. The instrument given in TCRdb is NextSeq 550. Through fastp at Q25 and MiXCR, TCRdb rebuilt clones from the public reads, retaining in-frame beta chains. Each entry is one CDR3 protein sequence, shown with its most common DNA and genes. The sample includes roughly 30,000 distinct CDR3 sequences, with almost 7% observed a single time. The top ten clonotypes cover about 34% of the sample.

The sample was blood, either unsorted or a sorted T cell fraction (not recorded which). The V gene is TRBV30 and the J gene is TRBJ2-5; 8 junctional bases match TRBD1. The TCR comes from a human donor who was either an allogeneic HSCT recipient or a stem cell or donor lymphocyte infusion donor (not recorded which). It is not recorded whose cells these are; they may come from a transplant donor. The CDR3 has the sequence CAWDRGGGQETQYF. The bases are TGTGCCTGGGACAGGGGTGGGGGCCAAGAGACCCAGTACTTC.